This entry concerns a single T cell receptor (beta chain). Its matching antigen is unknown. Every bit of the isolated RNA underwent reverse transcription, so sequencing read expressed TCRB transcripts. Using immunoSEQ multiplex PCR, the repertoire was profiled, and TCRdb retains in-frame clones only, with some absent. The repertoire has under 500,000 clones, 30% of them found once; the top ten carry roughly 0.06%. Looked up from germline, CDR1 is SNHLY and CDR2 is FYNNEI. Trimming removed 8 bases from V and 9 bases from J, with 14 bases in between. The CDR3 loop spans 12 amino acids. The data stem from a study of beta chain features in type 1 diabetes. It was one heparinised blood draw, averaging roughly 120 mL, that each donor gave. Notes on the study in general: Patients with Type 1 diabetes showed moderately but significantly shorter TCRB CDR3s in all four CD4+ subsets. PCR could preferentially amplify shorter templates, alike in patients and controls.

Sample: naive CD4+ T cells from blood. This chain joins TRBV2 and TRBJ2-1; D is perhaps TRBD2 (5 bases). This clonotype originated in a man aged 18 to 29 in good health. For the CDR3, the DNA is TGTGCCAGCTGCCAGAGCGGTAGTGAGCAGTTCTTC. It specifies CASCQSGSEQFF.